In this sample, the clone carrying this T cell receptor (beta chain) turned up many times. TCRdb re-analysed the 5' RACE reads in MiXCR, keeping a single row per CDR3 protein. The table lists about 120,000 distinct CDR3 sequences, around 3% of them singletons. The data belong to a study of neurological immune-mediated disorders. The CDR3 is 14 residues long. V was cut by 1 base and J by 4 bases, with 10 bases left in between. In germline, CDR1 is DFQATT, CDR2 SNEGSKA (reference sequence). The chain uses TRBV20-1 and TRBJ2-2; tentative D call: TRBD2 (6 bases). The specimen was PBMCs. The sequence derives from a woman aged 25 to 39 with multiple sclerosis. CDR3 nucleotides: TGCAGTGCTAGAGGGGAGGTATCCACCGGGGAGCTGTTTTTT. It yields the protein CSARGEVSTGELFF.